The TCR beta chain described here comes from a study of blood T cell repertoires in COVID-19. About the research overall: Specimens from acute and convalescent COVID-19 originated in the United States, Italy and Spain. In each case, the material was cDNA or gDNA derived from T cells, B-cell-depleted T cells, or PBMCs.

Original data processing: Amplification of reference gene primers was used by the study to estimate nucleated cell counts. Some clones are missing from TCRdb's copy, which holds only in-frame ones; the method was immunoSEQ multiplex PCR. D and trimming come from the DNA, and the V and J calls and clone size come from that table. The sample lists tens of thousands of clones; around 92% were seen once. Germline V gene data show CDR1 as MNHEY and CDR2 as SMNVEV (reference sequence). There are 15 residues in the CDR3. V shed 3 bases and J 5 bases; nucleotides not matched to a gene: 10. The chain links TRBV27 to TRBJ2-7; 7 positions agree with TRBD2. The TCR sequence derives from a human donor in a cohort sampled during active COVID-19. Sequencing input: peripheral blood. The CDR3 bases are TGTGCCAGCAGTTTTCGGCGGAGCGGGGCTAACGAGCAGTACTTC. Translated, it gives CASSFRRSGANEQYF.